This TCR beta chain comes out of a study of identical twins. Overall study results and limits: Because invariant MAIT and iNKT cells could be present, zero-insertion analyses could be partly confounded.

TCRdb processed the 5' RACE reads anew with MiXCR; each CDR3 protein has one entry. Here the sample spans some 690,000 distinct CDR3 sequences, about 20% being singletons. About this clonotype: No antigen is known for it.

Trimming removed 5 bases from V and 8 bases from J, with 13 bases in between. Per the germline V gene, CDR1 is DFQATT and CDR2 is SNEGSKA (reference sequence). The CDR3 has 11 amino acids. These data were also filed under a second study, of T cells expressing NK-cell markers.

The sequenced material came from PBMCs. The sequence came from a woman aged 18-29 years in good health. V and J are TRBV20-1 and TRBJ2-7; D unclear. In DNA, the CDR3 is TGCAGTGCTTCAAACTTAGGGAAGCAGTACTTC. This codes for CSASNLGKQYF.